Listed below are T cell receptor beta chains from one sample, sequenced in a study of blood T cell repertoires in COVID-19. The table came from immunoSEQ multiplex PCR; TCRdb's copy has only in-frame clones and leaves some out. Of approximately 340,000 clones listed, 80% to 95% were seen once; the top ten hold over 0.7%. The specimen was PBMCs or T cells enriched from blood (not recorded which). The source of these receptors is a woman between 40 and 55 years old who had been exposed to COVID-19. The CDR3 runs from the conserved cysteine through the conserved F or W. The D gene is left open where the match is weak. Only some rows state a clone size, as once, few, many or a class for expanded clones.

D gene	J gene	V gene	clone size	CDR3 protein	CDR3 DNA
TRBD1	TRBJ2-7	TRBV2	-	CASNLQGAGYEQYF	TGTGCCAGCAACCTACAGGGGGCGGGGTACGAGCAGTACTTC
-	TRBJ1-5	TRBV30	-	CAWSAQGNFGNQPQHF	TGTGCCTGGAGTGCCCAGGGTAACTTTGGCAATCAGCCCCAGCATTTT
-	TRBJ1-1	TRBV2	-	CASSVEGWNTEAFF	TGTGCCAGCAGTGTGGAGGGTTGGAACACTGAAGCTTTCTTT
TRBD2	TRBJ2-1	TRBV7-3	-	CASSFSKAGSYNEQFF	TGTGCCAGCAGCTTCAGTAAAGCGGGATCTTACAATGAGCAGTTCTTC
-	TRBJ1-2	TRBV25-1	-	CASSLPGQGNYGYTF	TGTGCCAGCAGCCTACCGGGGCAGGGGAACTATGGCTACACCTTC
-	TRBJ1-5	TRBV30	-	CAWSGGAGGYSNQPQHF	TGTGCCTGGAGTGGTGGGGCCGGGGGTTATAGCAATCAGCCCCAGCATTTT
TRBD1	TRBJ1-6	TRBV30	-	CAWSVGQGDSPLHF	TGTGCCTGGAGTGTAGGACAGGGGGACTCACCCCTCCACTTT
TRBD1	TRBJ1-5	TRBV6-5	-	CASSATGSNQPQHF	TGTGCCAGCTCCGCGACAGGGTCCAATCAGCCCCAGCATTTT
-	TRBJ1-3	TRBV10-3	-	CATNQGSDTIYF	TGTGCCACCAATCAGGGCTCGGACACCATATATTTT
-	TRBJ1-3	TRBV5-1	-	CASSLDQGGGNTIYF	TGCGCCAGCAGCTTGGATCAGGGAGGAGGAAACACCATATATTTT
TRBD2	TRBJ2-5	TRBV5-4	-	CASSLAAGLGGETQYF	TGTGCCAGCAGCTTGGCCGCGGGACTAGGAGGAGAGACCCAGTACTTC
TRBD2	TRBJ2-3	TRBV4-3	-	CASSLRGLAPTDTQYF	TGCGCCAGCAGCCTTAGAGGACTAGCCCCCACAGATACGCAGTATTTT
-	TRBJ1-1	TRBV1	-	CTSRGGRGIMNTEAFF	TGCACCAGCAGAGGAGGGAGGGGGATCATGAACACTGAAGCTTTCTTT
TRBD1	TRBJ2-7	TRBV5-4	-	CASSLGQGAYEQYF	TGTGCCAGCAGCTTAGGACAGGGGGCGTACGAGCAGTACTTC
-	TRBJ1-3	TRBV7-2	-	CASSLVLQGLYTIYF	TGTGCCAGCAGCTTAGTCTTGCAGGGACTATACACCATATATTTT
-	TRBJ1-1	TRBV5-1	-	CASSLETGTTEAFF	TGCGCCAGCAGCTTGGAGACGGGAACCACTGAAGCTTTCTTT
-	TRBJ2-3	TRBV3-1/TRBV3-2	-	CASSQGLSGDTDTQYF	TGTGCCAGCAGCCAAGGATTGTCAGGCGACACAGATACGCAGTATTTT
-	TRBJ1-3	TRBV9	-	CASSVGPGPGNTIYF	TGTGCCAGCAGCGTAGGCCCAGGGCCTGGAAACACCATATATTTT
-	TRBJ2-2	TRBV29-1	-	CSVQGSGGRTGELFF	TGCAGCGTCCAAGGTTCCGGGGGTCGAACCGGGGAGCTGTTTTTT
TRBD2	TRBJ2-1	TRBV5-3	once	CARSSTIKRGANNEQFF	TGTGCCAGAAGCTCGACCATAAAGCGGGGGGCGAACAATGAGCAGTTCTTC
-	TRBJ2-1	TRBV10-3	-	CAISQINEQFF	TGTGCCATCAGCCAGATTAATGAGCAGTTCTTC
-	TRBJ2-1	TRBV5-5	-	CASSPTGTITYNEQFF	TGTGCCAGCAGCCCCACAGGGACTATCACCTACAATGAGCAGTTCTTC
-	TRBJ2-4	TRBV7-2	-	CASSLAKTVGLGYF	TGTGCCAGCAGCTTAGCAAAGACAGTCGGATTAGGGTACTTC
TRBD1	TRBJ1-1	TRBV19	-	CASSIGGQKAFF	TGTGCCAGTAGTATAGGGGGACAGAAAGCTTTCTTT
TRBD2	TRBJ2-7	TRBV5-1	-	CASSSGLSSYEQYF	TGCGCCAGCAGTAGCGGGTTAAGCTCCTACGAGCAGTACTTC
-	TRBJ2-2	TRBV7-2	-	CASSFLGPGELFF	TGTGCCAGCAGCTTCCTCGGTCCCGGGGAGCTGTTTTTT
-	TRBJ1-1	TRBV3-1/TRBV3-2	-	CASSHQKNTEAFF	TGTGCCAGCAGCCATCAGAAGAACACTGAAGCTTTCTTT
-	TRBJ1-2	TRBV5-1	few	CASSLETVGDGYTF	TGCGCCAGCAGCTTGGAAACAGTAGGGGATGGCTACACCTTC
TRBD2	TRBJ2-7	TRBV14	-	CASSWGGSSYEQYF	TGTGCCAGCAGCTGGGGGGGAAGCTCCTACGAGCAGTACTTC
-	TRBJ1-2	TRBV5-8	once	CASSLGDTRLYGYTF	TGTGCCAGCAGCTTGGGGGACACTAGACTCTATGGCTACACCTTC
TRBD2	TRBJ2-7	TRBV9	once	CASSVRGDSILDSYEQYF	TGTGCCAGCAGCGTACGGGGGGACTCCATCCTTGATAGCTACGAGCAGTACTTC
-	TRBJ1-2	TRBV2	-	CASSEALGGGYTF	TGTGCCAGCAGTGAAGCCCTAGGTGGTGGCTACACCTTC
TRBD1	TRBJ1-5	TRBV2	few	CASRRQGGNNQPQHF	TGTGCCAGCAGACGACAGGGAGGCAACAATCAGCCCCAGCATTTT
TRBD1	TRBJ1-1	TRBV9	-	CASSVGEGARNTEAFF	TGTGCCAGCAGCGTAGGAGAGGGGGCGAGGAACACTGAAGCTTTCTTT
-	TRBJ2-7	TRBV12-3/TRBV12-4	-	CASSSPQGLGQYF	TGTGCCAGCAGTTCGCCACAGGGCCTGGGGCAGTACTTC
-	TRBJ2-2	TRBV24-1	-	CATSDPGNTGELFF	TGTGCCACCAGTGATCCAGGTAACACCGGGGAGCTGTTTTTT
-	TRBJ1-3	TRBV5-1	-	CASSLDGGNTIYF	TGCGCCAGCAGTTTGGACGGGGGAAACACCATATATTTT
-	TRBJ2-7	TRBV30	-	CAWSVGVAYEQYF	TGTGCCTGGAGCGTAGGGGTAGCCTACGAGCAGTACTTC
-	TRBJ1-1	TRBV6-2/TRBV6-3	-	CASSYSWMNTEAFF	TGTGCCAGCAGTTATAGCTGGATGAACACTGAAGCTTTCTTT
-	TRBJ1-2	TRBV6-5	-	CASRATAGYGYTF	TGTGCCAGCAGGGCGACAGCAGGCTATGGCTACACCTTC
TRBD2	TRBJ2-1	TRBV14	-	CASSQTRGGTSYNEQFF	TGTGCCAGCAGCCAAACTCGGGGGGGTACTTCCTACAATGAGCAGTTCTTC
-	TRBJ1-1	TRBV18	-	CASSSLDSRGTEAFF	TGTGCCAGCTCATCTCTGGACAGCCGTGGCACTGAAGCTTTCTTT
TRBD2	TRBJ2-1	TRBV7-3	-	CASSLKGLAGPGEQFF	TGTGCCAGCAGCTTAAAGGGACTAGCGGGCCCCGGTGAGCAGTTCTTC
-	TRBJ2-3	TRBV28	-	CASSFQGRSTDTQYF	TGTGCCAGCAGTTTCCAGGGAAGGAGCACAGATACGCAGTATTTT